Listed below are T cell receptor beta chains from one sample, sequenced in a study of untreated major depressive disorder. Libraries were prepared by immunoSEQ multiplex PCR; TCRdb keeps only in-frame clonotypes and omits some of them. This repertoire shows 20,000 to 25,000 clones, roughly nine tenths found once; its top ten account for approximately 0.47%. The sequencing input was CD4+ T cells from PBMCs. These receptors all come from a woman between 35 and 50 years old in good health. CDR3s include the opening cysteine and the closing phenylalanine or tryptophan. A D gene is named only where the DNA matches it firmly. Clone size is given for some rows only: seen once, a few or many times, or a class if the clone is expanded.

>NA|TRBV4-3|13|NA|TRBJ1-5
CASSQGAGQPQHF
TGCGCCAGCAGCCAAGGGGCCGGCCAGCCCCAGCATTTT
>NA|TRBV5-4|13|NA|TRBJ2-1
CASSLAANNEQFF
TGTGCCAGCAGCTTGGCAGCGAACAATGAGCAGTTCTTC
>NA|TRBV27|15|NA|TRBJ1-6
CASRTPPGAGSPLHF
TGTGCCAGCAGGACGCCGCCGGGGGCGGGTTCACCCCTCCACTTT
>NA|TRBV9|16|TRBD2|TRBJ2-3
CASSPRLAGVTDTQYF
TGTGCCAGCAGCCCCCGACTAGCGGGAGTGACAGATACGCAGTATTTT
>once|TRBV6-5|14|TRBD1|TRBJ2-5
CASSQGQVKETQYF
TGTGCCAGCAGTCAGGGACAGGTTAAAGAGACCCAGTACTTC
>once|TRBV5-6|16|TRBD1|TRBJ1-2
CASSILTGGAGYGYTF
TGTGCCAGCAGCATCCTGACAGGGGGCGCGGGCTATGGCTACACCTTC
>NA|TRBV28|14|NA|TRBJ1-6
CASSYYSSDSPLHF
TGTGCCAGCAGTTACTACAGCTCGGACTCACCCCTCCACTTT
>NA|TRBV10-3|14|TRBD1|TRBJ2-7
CAIRRTGNTYEQYF
TGTGCCATCAGGCGGACAGGGAATACCTACGAGCAGTACTTC
>NA|TRBV5-1|15|NA|TRBJ1-2
CASSNELVGTHGYTF
TGCGCCAGCAGCAACGAACTGGTAGGAACCCATGGCTACACCTTC
>NA|TRBV4-1|14|NA|TRBJ1-1
CASSHPGQNTEAFF
TGCGCCAGCAGCCACCCGGGACAGAACACTGAAGCTTTCTTT
>NA|TRBV4-2|14|NA|TRBJ2-3
CASSPRESTDTQYF
TGTGCCAGCAGCCCCCGGGAAAGCACAGATACGCAGTATTTT
>NA|TRBV9|16|TRBD1|TRBJ1-4
CASSVAAGTVNEKLFF
TGTGCCAGCAGCGTAGCGGCGGGGACAGTAAATGAAAAACTGTTTTTT
>NA|TRBV10-3|15|NA|TRBJ2-2
CAISPRDTDTGELFF
TGTGCCATCAGCCCCCGGGACACAGACACCGGGGAGCTGTTTTTT
>NA|TRBV28|13|NA|TRBJ1-3
CASSPRPMDTIYF
TGTGCCAGCAGTCCCCGTCCCATGGACACCATATATTTT
>few|TRBV7-6|14|NA|TRBJ2-7
CASSVSEAGYEQYF
TGTGCCAGCAGCGTAAGCGAAGCAGGGTACGAGCAGTACTTC
>few|TRBV7-8|16|NA|TRBJ1-5
CASSLAGVTGNQPQHF
TGTGCCAGCAGCTTAGCGGGCGTAACAGGGAATCAGCCCCAGCATTTT
>NA|TRBV5-1|15|NA|TRBJ2-3
CASSLGGPGADTQYF
TGCGCCAGCAGCTTGGGGGGTCCTGGGGCAGATACGCAGTATTTT
>NA|TRBV6-5|13|NA|TRBJ2-2
CASSSRVTGELFF
TGTGCCAGCAGCAGCAGGGTCACCGGGGAGCTGTTTTTT
>NA|TRBV7-2|14|TRBD2|TRBJ2-1
CASTSGRAVNEQFF
TGTGCCAGCACCAGCGGGAGGGCCGTTAATGAGCAGTTCTTC
>NA|TRBV4-1|15|TRBD1|TRBJ1-4
CASSQQGATNEKLFF
TGCGCCAGCAGCCAACAGGGGGCCACTAATGAAAAACTGTTTTTT
>NA|TRBV7-2|15|TRBD1|TRBJ1-5
CASSWGRGLGQPQHF
TGTGCCAGCAGCTGGGGCAGGGGGTTGGGGCAGCCCCAGCATTTT
>few|TRBV4-1|16|TRBD1|TRBJ1-4
CASSPFGTGHNEKLFF
TGCGCCAGCAGCCCATTTGGGACAGGACATAATGAAAAACTGTTTTTT
>NA|TRBV29-1|14|NA|TRBJ2-2
CSVRWAGETGELFF
TGCAGCGTCCGCTGGGCAGGGGAAACCGGGGAGCTGTTTTTT
>NA|TRBV28|17|TRBD1|TRBJ2-1
CASPGQGDTSSYNEQFF
TGTGCCAGCCCGGGACAGGGAGATACGAGCTCCTACAATGAGCAGTTCTTC
>NA|TRBV28|14|NA|TRBJ1-2
CASSPQTGNYGYTF
TGTGCCAGCAGCCCTCAGACTGGCAACTATGGCTACACCTTC
>NA|TRBV2|12|NA|TRBJ1-1
CASSAIYTEAFF
TGTGCCAGCAGTGCAATTTACACTGAAGCTTTCTTT
>NA|TRBV11-2|15|TRBD2|TRBJ2-5
CASSFTSGRFETQYF
TGTGCCAGCAGCTTTACTAGCGGGAGGTTCGAGACCCAGTACTTC
>once|TRBV28|12|NA|TRBJ1-6
CASRDSASPLHF
TGTGCCAGCAGAGACAGCGCTTCACCCCTCCACTTT
>once|TRBV5-6|14|TRBD1|TRBJ1-1
CASSFPSGGGRAFF
TGTGCCAGCAGCTTCCCTTCAGGGGGCGGGCGAGCTTTCTTT
>once|TRBV7-2|15|NA|TRBJ1-1
CASSLEEGVWTEAFF
TGTGCCAGCAGCTTAGAAGAGGGTGTATGGACTGAAGCTTTCTTT
>once|TRBV18|14|NA|TRBJ1-4
CASSPQPEGGKLFF
TGTGCCAGCTCACCACAGCCGGAGGGTGGAAAACTGTTTTTT
>NA|TRBV2|10|NA|TRBJ1-2
CASSENGYTF
TGTGCCAGCAGTGAAAATGGCTACACCTTC
>NA|TRBV7-9|18|TRBD1|TRBJ1-6
CASSLAGTGGPYNSPLHF
TGTGCCAGCAGCTTGGCTGGGACAGGGGGCCCCTATAATTCACCCCTCCACTTT
>NA|TRBV2|13|NA|TRBJ2-3
CASSVSLTDTQYF
TGTGCCAGCAGTGTCTCCTTGACAGATACGCAGTATTTT
>NA|TRBV5-5|17|TRBD1|TRBJ1-2
CASSNLPRDRGTKGYTF
TGTGCCAGCAGCAACCTACCCCGGGACAGGGGTACGAAAGGCTACACCTTC
>NA|TRBV18|15|NA|TRBJ2-1
CASSPIGQGYNEQFF
TGTGCCAGCTCACCAATCGGCCAGGGCTACAATGAGCAGTTCTTC
>few|TRBV27|18|TRBD2|TRBJ2-3
CASSRPGLAGGPTDTQYF
TGTGCCAGCAGCCGGCCGGGACTAGCGGGAGGGCCCACAGATACGCAGTATTTT
>NA|TRBV10-3|13|NA|TRBJ2-7
CAISEGPYYEQYF
TGTGCCATCAGTGAGGGACCCTACTACGAGCAGTACTTC
>once|TRBV7-9|14|NA|TRBJ2-2
CASGPQGEVGELFF
TGTGCCAGCGGGCCTCAGGGGGAGGTCGGGGAGCTGTTTTTT
>NA|TRBV6-6|15|TRBD1|TRBJ2-3
CAGRTGTGVPDTQYF
TGTGCCGGCAGGACCGGGACAGGGGTGCCAGATACGCAGTATTTT
>few|TRBV4-1|17|NA|TRBJ1-3
CASRRETDTRTGNTIYF
TGCGCCAGCAGGCGGGAGACCGACACGAGGACTGGAAACACCATATATTTT
>NA|TRBV6-1|15|NA|TRBJ1-2
CASSGTTAKNYGYTF
TGTGCCAGCAGTGGGACGACAGCGAAAAACTATGGCTACACCTTC
>once|TRBV4-2|16|NA|TRBJ2-5
CASSQALARGEETQYF
TGTGCCAGCAGCCAAGCCCTAGCTAGGGGAGAGGAGACCCAGTACTTC
>once|TRBV29-1|14|NA|TRBJ2-7
CSVEGGNESYEQYF
TGCAGCGTTGAAGGGGGGAACGAGTCGTACGAGCAGTACTTC
>NA|TRBV9|14|TRBD2|TRBJ2-5
CASSPSSGGETQYF
TGTGCCAGCAGCCCCAGTAGCGGGGGAGAGACCCAGTACTTC
>NA|TRBV5-1|16|NA|TRBJ2-1
CASSLSQVGSYNEQFF
TGCGCCAGCAGCTTGAGTCAGGTGGGATCCTACAATGAGCAGTTCTTC
>NA|TRBV7-2|16|NA|TRBJ2-1
CASSTLRAVSYNEQFF
TGTGCCAGCAGCACCCTTAGGGCGGTGTCCTACAATGAGCAGTTCTTC
>NA|TRBV5-1|15|NA|TRBJ2-3
CASSFGTPGTDTQYF
TGCGCCAGCAGCTTCGGGACTCCGGGGACAGATACGCAGTATTTT
>few|TRBV7-9|14|NA|TRBJ1-6
CASGMGGYNSPLHF
TGTGCCAGCGGCATGGGGGGTTATAATTCACCCCTCCACTTT
>NA|TRBV6-1|14|NA|TRBJ1-4
CASSEGREREKLFF
TGTGCCAGCAGTGAGGGCAGGGAGCGGGAAAAACTGTTTTTT
>NA|TRBV19|16|NA|TRBJ2-7
CASSTNRRLQAYEQYF
TGTGCCAGTAGTACCAACAGGCGGCTTCAAGCCTACGAGCAGTACTTC
>NA|TRBV10-3|14|NA|TRBJ2-7
CAIRLEGATYEQYF
TGTGCCATCAGGTTGGAGGGGGCTACCTACGAGCAGTACTTC
>NA|TRBV15|13|NA|TRBJ2-2
CATSREEVGELFF
TGTGCCACCAGCAGAGAGGAGGTCGGGGAGCTGTTTTTT